This entry lists 5 T cell receptor beta chains sequenced from one sample in a study of blood T cell repertoires in COVID-19. Profiling relied on immunoSEQ multiplex PCR, and the TCRdb table lists in-frame clones only, not all of them. Of 130,000 to 150,000 clones in the sample, around nine tenths were seen once. The sequenced sample consisted of peripheral blood. The origin of the receptors is a human donor in a cohort sampled during active COVID-19.

This sequence joins TRBV4-3 and TRBJ2-3, with 7 positions matching TRBD2. The CDR3 extends over 15 amino acids. The germline gives CDR1 LGHNA, CDR2 YSLEER. V trimming: 2 bases; J trimming: 4 bases; junction bases outside the gene matches: 6. CDR3 nucleotide sequence: TGCGCCAGCAGCCAAAGGACTAGTGTAGCAGATACGCAGTATTTT. Its protein product is CASSQRTSVADTQYF.

This chain connects TRBV28 to TRBJ1-5; D may be TRBD1 (6 bases). The CDR3 contains 14 residues. V was trimmed by 6 bases and J by 3 bases, leaving 12 bases between them. CDR1 and CDR2 from the germline V gene are MDHEN and SYDVKM. This CDR3 reads CASSSGQFNQPQHF. CDR3 sequence (DNA): TGTGCCAGCAGCTCCGGACAGTTCAATCAGCCCCAGCATTTT.

The chain carries TRBV28 and TRBJ1-5; the D gene is possibly TRBD1 (6 bases). CDR1 is MDHEN, CDR2 SYDVKM, per germline. The CDR3 length is 13 residues. CDR3 bases: TGTGGCACGGGGGGGGCCACGATTCAGCCCCAGCATTTT. Protein product: CGTGGATIQPQHF.

The chain couples TRBV11-2 to TRBJ1-2, with 7 bases aligning to TRBD1. V was clipped by 3 bases and J by 5 bases; unmatched bases: 9. The CDR3 loop spans 15 amino acids. CDR1 is SGHAT and CDR2 is FQNNGV in the germline V gene. CDR3 loop: CASSLTGMVNYGYTF. The CDR3 DNA follows: TGTGCCAGCAGCTTGACAGGGATGGTGAATTATGGCTACACCTTC.

As DNA, the CDR3 is TGTGCCAGCAGCTTAGGGGGGGGGACGACAGAATACGAGCAGTACTTC. This sequence encodes CASSLGGGTTEYEQYF. V usage is TRBV7-6 and J usage is TRBJ2-7; 7 bases match TRBD2. Trimming took 1 base from V and 4 from J; bases not matched to a gene: 10. Germline assignment: CDR1 SGHVS and CDR2 FNYEAQ. This CDR3 comprises 16 residues.